This T cell receptor beta chain was found in a study of CD8 T cells in Susac syndrome. The CDR3 consists of 14 residues. J lost 4 bases, V lost 3 bases, and 6 bases had no gene match. From germline, CDR1 is DFQATT and CDR2 SNEGSKA (reference sequence). Roughly 0.45 to 1 ug RNA was reverse transcribed with random hexamers. By means of immunoSEQ multiplex PCR, TCR beta CDR3 spanning 54 Vbeta and 13 Jbeta underwent amplification. MiXCR was run by TCRdb on the immunoSEQ multiplex PCR reads, yielding one entry per CDR3 protein. This sample has about 280,000 distinct CDR3 sequences; about 85% occur once, and the top ten carry over 0.1%.

The chain employs TRBV20-1 and TRBJ2-7; 10 nucleotides agree with TRBD1. The TCR comes from a human donor with multiple sclerosis. Sequenced input: CD8+ T cells from PBMCs. This chain's CDR3 is CSASARTGGYEQYF. In DNA, the CDR3 is TGCAGTGCTAGCGCCAGGACAGGGGGGTACGAGCAGTACTTC.